The rows below give T cell receptor beta chains drawn from one sample of a study of cytomegalovirus exposure and HLA in healthy donors. Some clones are missing from TCRdb's copy, which holds only in-frame ones; the method was immunoSEQ multiplex PCR. Here the sample spans roughly 150,000 clones, roughly 79% being singletons. The sequenced sample consisted of PBMCs. These receptors originate from a man younger than 45 in good health and CMV-seronegative. Each CDR3 is given with its conserved first and last residue. Fields, in order: J gene, D gene, clone size, V gene, CDR3 protein, CDR3 DNA. A D gene is named only where the DNA matches it firmly. Part of the rows lack a size; the others show once, few, many or a class for expanded clones.

TRBJ2-3 - once TRBV6-4 CASSVPFDRQLYTDTQYF TGTGCCAGCAGTGTCCCTTTCGACAGGCAACTTTACACAGATACGCAGTATTTT
TRBJ2-7 TRBD1 - TRBV27 CASSADRVWREQYF TGTGCCAGCAGTGCGGACAGGGTTTGGCGGGAGCAGTACTTC
TRBJ2-7 - - TRBV2 CASSETGQGTYEQYF TGTGCCAGCAGTGAAACTGGGCAGGGAACGTACGAGCAGTACTTC
TRBJ2-1 TRBD2 few TRBV28 CASSLDGRAYNEQFF TGTGCCAGCAGTTTAGACGGGAGGGCGTACAATGAGCAGTTCTTC
TRBJ2-7 TRBD2 - TRBV7-2 CASSPSGTRLHEQYF TGTGCCAGCAGCCCCTCCGGGACTAGACTCCACGAGCAGTACTTC
TRBJ2-3 TRBD2 - TRBV5-1 CASSSASGGHTDTQYF TGCGCCAGCAGCTCCGCTAGCGGGGGGCACACAGATACGCAGTATTTT
TRBJ2-2 TRBD2 - TRBV2 CASSEAVGTSGVVGNTGELFF TGTGCCAGCAGTGAAGCCGTCGGGACTAGCGGGGTGGTTGGGAACACCGGGGAGCTGTTTTTT
TRBJ2-5 - - TRBV9 CASSVGQGLGETQYF TGTGCCAGCAGCGTTGGGCAGGGGTTAGGAGAGACCCAGTACTTC
TRBJ2-3 TRBD2 once TRBV4-3 CASSQGPGLAGSDTQYF TGCGCCAGCAGCCAGGGACCGGGACTAGCGGGGTCAGATACGCAGTATTTT
TRBJ2-1 - - TRBV10-1 CASSRVPYNEQFF TGCGCCAGCAGCAGGGTACCCTACAATGAGCAGTTCTTC
TRBJ2-1 TRBD1 - TRBV28 CASSSRTDRVRNEQFF TGTGCCAGCAGTTCGAGAACGGACAGGGTGAGGAATGAGCAGTTCTTC
TRBJ2-7 TRBD1 - TRBV27 CASSLDRVSYEQYF TGTGCCAGCAGTTTAGACAGGGTCTCCTACGAGCAGTACTTC
TRBJ2-3 - - TRBV6-4 CASSDGGGADTQYF TGTGCCAGCAGTGACGGTGGGGGCGCAGATACGCAGTATTTT
TRBJ2-7 - - TRBV5-1 CASSLVSSDSSGEQYF TGCGCCAGCAGCTTGGTCTCGTCAGATTCTTCGGGAGAGCAGTACTTC
TRBJ1-3 - few TRBV21-1 CASSTQAKPSGNTIYF TGTGCCAGCAGCACCCAAGCCAAACCCTCTGGAAACACCATATATTTT
TRBJ1-1 TRBD1 - TRBV11-1 CASRSNRGANTEAFF TGTGCCAGCAGATCGAACAGGGGCGCGAACACTGAAGCTTTCTTT
TRBJ1-3 - - TRBV9 CASSVGVAKGNTIYF TGTGCCAGCAGCGTAGGAGTCGCGAAAGGAAACACCATATATTTT
TRBJ1-5 - - TRBV2 CASSEWASRSNQPQHF TGTGCCAGCAGTGAGTGGGCCTCAAGATCCAATCAGCCCCAGCATTTT
TRBJ1-5 TRBD1 - TRBV7-9 CASSSGQFNQPQHF TGTGCCAGCAGCTCGGGACAGTTCAATCAGCCCCAGCATTTT
TRBJ1-4 - - TRBV9 CASSVGEGLNEKLFF TGTGCCAGCAGCGTAGGAGAGGGTTTAAATGAAAAACTGTTTTTT
TRBJ2-5 - - TRBV10-1 CASSDRMQETQYF TGCGCCAGCAGCGACAGGATGCAAGAGACCCAGTACTTC
TRBJ2-3 TRBD2 - TRBV7-2 CASSLVRGAGTDTQYF TGTGCCAGCAGCTTAGTGCGGGGGGCCGGCACAGATACGCAGTATTTT
TRBJ2-1 - once TRBV18 CASSPPGTSLHNEQFF TGTGCCAGCTCACCACCAGGAACTAGCCTTCACAATGAGCAGTTCTTC
TRBJ2-7 TRBD1 - TRBV4-1 CASSLQGIGYEQYF TGCGCCAGCAGCCTACAGGGGATTGGGTACGAGCAGTACTTC
TRBJ1-6 - - TRBV7-2 CASSRTGLGNSPLHF TGTGCCAGCAGCCGAACAGGTCTCGGGAATTCACCCCTCCACTTT
TRBJ2-7 TRBD2 - TRBV13 CASSQSGGPYEQYF TGTGCCAGCAGTCAAAGCGGGGGTCCCTACGAGCAGTACTTC
TRBJ2-2 - few TRBV7-9 CASSLGTTNTGELFF TGTGCCAGCAGCTTGGGGACAACGAACACCGGGGAGCTGTTTTTT
TRBJ2-3 TRBD2 - TRBV5-1 CASSQQGSGGVSTDTQYF TGCGCCAGCAGTCAACAGGGTAGCGGGGGGGTTAGCACAGATACGCAGTATTTT
TRBJ2-5 TRBD2 - TRBV29-1 CSVTGLAEFETQYF TGCAGCGTTACGGGACTAGCGGAGTTTGAGACCCAGTACTTC
TRBJ2-1 - - TRBV7-2 CASSAGLDRNEQFF TGTGCCAGCAGCGCGGGACTCGATAGGAATGAGCAGTTCTTC
TRBJ2-3 TRBD1 - TRBV11-3 CASSGDRGRGTQYF TGTGCCAGCAGCGGGGACAGGGGGCGGGGTACGCAGTATTTT
TRBJ2-1 TRBD2 once TRBV4-3 CASSHPGLAGGGNEQFF TGCGCCAGCAGCCACCCGGGACTAGCGGGAGGGGGCAATGAGCAGTTCTTC
TRBJ2-7 - - TRBV30 CAWTPDSPYEQYF TGTGCCTGGACCCCCGACAGTCCCTACGAGCAGTACTTC
TRBJ2-7 - - TRBV7-2 CASSLAPPGEQYF TGTGCCAGCAGCTTAGCCCCTCCGGGCGAGCAGTACTTC
TRBJ2-1 - - TRBV6-6 CASSPQGGYNEQFF TGTGCCAGCAGCCCCCAGGGGGGATACAATGAGCAGTTCTTC
TRBJ1-5 - - TRBV9 CASSVGNTDQPQHF TGTGCCAGCAGCGTGGGCAACACCGATCAGCCCCAGCATTTT
TRBJ1-1 - - TRBV5-6 CASSILSVNTEAFF TGTGCCAGCAGCATCTTGTCGGTGAACACTGAAGCTTTCTTT
TRBJ1-5 TRBD1 - TRBV23-1 CASSQKRYPGQGVQPQHF TGCGCCAGCAGTCAAAAAAGGTATCCGGGACAGGGGGTTCAGCCCCAGCATTTT
TRBJ2-5 TRBD1 - TRBV30 CARAGGQQETQYF TGTGCGCGCGCAGGGGGCCAACAAGAGACCCAGTACTTC
TRBJ2-1 - - TRBV5-1 CASSLGHPDEQFF TGCGCCAGCAGCTTGGGTCACCCAGATGAGCAGTTCTTC
TRBJ2-7 TRBD1 - TRBV19 CASSKRTGDYEQYF TGTGCCAGTAGTAAAAGGACAGGGGATTACGAGCAGTACTTC
TRBJ1-2 TRBD1 few TRBV6-5 CASSSSTGRYGYTF TGTGCCAGCAGTTCCTCGACAGGGAGGTATGGCTACACCTTC